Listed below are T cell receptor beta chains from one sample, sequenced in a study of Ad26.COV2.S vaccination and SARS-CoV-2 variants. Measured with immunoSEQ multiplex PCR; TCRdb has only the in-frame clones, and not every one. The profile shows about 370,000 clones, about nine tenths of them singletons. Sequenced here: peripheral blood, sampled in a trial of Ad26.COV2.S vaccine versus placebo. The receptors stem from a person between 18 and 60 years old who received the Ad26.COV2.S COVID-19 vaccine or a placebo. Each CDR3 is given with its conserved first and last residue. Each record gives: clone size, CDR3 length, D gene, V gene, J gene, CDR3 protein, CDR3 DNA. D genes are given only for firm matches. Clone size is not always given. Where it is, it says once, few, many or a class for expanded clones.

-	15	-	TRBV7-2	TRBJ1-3	CASSAQHGPGNTIYF	TGTGCCAGCAGCGCCCAACACGGACCTGGAAACACCATATATTTT
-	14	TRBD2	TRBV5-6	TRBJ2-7	CASSAPSGSDEQYF	TGTGCCAGCAGCGCCCCAAGCGGGAGCGACGAGCAGTACTTC
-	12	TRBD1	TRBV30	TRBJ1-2	CAWSPTGHGYTF	TGTGCCTGGAGTCCGACAGGGCATGGCTACACCTTC
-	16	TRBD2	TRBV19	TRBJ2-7	CASSMSASGSSYEQYF	TGTGCCAGTAGTATGTCAGCTAGCGGGAGCTCCTACGAGCAGTACTTC
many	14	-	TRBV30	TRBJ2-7	CAWSVSGSFYEQYF	TGTGCCTGGAGTGTAAGCGGGTCTTTCTACGAGCAGTACTTC
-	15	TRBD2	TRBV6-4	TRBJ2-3	CASSDNGLEADTQYF	TGTGCCAGCAGTGACAATGGACTAGAGGCAGATACGCAGTATTTT
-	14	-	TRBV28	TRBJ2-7	CASSRQGGYYEQYF	TGTGCCAGCAGTCGTCAGGGGGGATACTACGAGCAGTACTTC
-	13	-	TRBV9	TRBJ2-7	CASSVELVGEQYF	TGTGCCAGCAGCGTAGAGCTGGTTGGGGAGCAGTACTTC
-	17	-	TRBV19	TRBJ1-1	CASSTPLTRARDTEAFF	TGTGCCAGTAGTACCCCCTTAACGAGGGCCCGGGACACTGAAGCTTTCTTT
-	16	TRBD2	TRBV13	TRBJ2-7	CASSFSSGSKAYEQYF	TGTGCCAGCAGCTTTTCTAGCGGGAGTAAAGCCTACGAGCAGTACTTC